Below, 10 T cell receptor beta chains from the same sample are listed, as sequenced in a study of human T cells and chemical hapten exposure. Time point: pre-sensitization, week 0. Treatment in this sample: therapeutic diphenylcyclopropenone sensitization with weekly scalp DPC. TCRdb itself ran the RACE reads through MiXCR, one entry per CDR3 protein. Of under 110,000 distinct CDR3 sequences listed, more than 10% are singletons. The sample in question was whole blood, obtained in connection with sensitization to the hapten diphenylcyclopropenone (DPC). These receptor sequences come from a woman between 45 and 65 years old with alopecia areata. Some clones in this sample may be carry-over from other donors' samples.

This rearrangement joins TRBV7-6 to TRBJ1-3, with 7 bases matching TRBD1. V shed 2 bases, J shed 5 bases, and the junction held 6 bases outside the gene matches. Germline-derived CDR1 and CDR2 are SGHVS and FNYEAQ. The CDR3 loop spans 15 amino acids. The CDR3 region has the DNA TGTGCCAGCAGCTTACAGGGGGAGTTAAGAAACACCATATATTTT. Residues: CASSLQGELRNTIYF.

In nucleotides, the CDR3 is TGTGCCAGCAGTAAGCGGGAGATCTCAGATACGCAGTATTTT. It yields the protein CASSKREISDTQYF. The rearrangement links TRBV2 to TRBJ2-3; 8 bases are a match to TRBD2. The germline gives CDR1 SNHLY, CDR2 FYNNEI. J lost 4 bases, V lost 5 bases, and 5 bases had no gene match. This CDR3 has 14 amino acids.

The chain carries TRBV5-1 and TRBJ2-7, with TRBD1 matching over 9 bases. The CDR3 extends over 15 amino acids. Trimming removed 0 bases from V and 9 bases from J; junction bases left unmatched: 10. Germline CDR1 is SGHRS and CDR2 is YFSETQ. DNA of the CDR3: TGCGCCAGCAGCTTGGGTACGGGACAGGGAGTGGCGCAGTACTTC. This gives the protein CASSLGTGQGVAQYF.

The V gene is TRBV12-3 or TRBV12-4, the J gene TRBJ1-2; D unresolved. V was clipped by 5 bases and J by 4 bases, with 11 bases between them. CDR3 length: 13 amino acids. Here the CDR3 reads CASSLTDSYGYTF. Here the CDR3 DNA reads TGTGCCAGCAGTCTGACGGATTCCTATGGCTACACCTTC.

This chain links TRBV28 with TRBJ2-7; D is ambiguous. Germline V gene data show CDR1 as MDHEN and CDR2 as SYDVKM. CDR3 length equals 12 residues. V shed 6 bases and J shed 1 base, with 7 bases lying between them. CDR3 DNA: TGTGCCAGCAGCTCAGCATCCTACGAGCAGTACTTC. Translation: CASSSASYEQYF.

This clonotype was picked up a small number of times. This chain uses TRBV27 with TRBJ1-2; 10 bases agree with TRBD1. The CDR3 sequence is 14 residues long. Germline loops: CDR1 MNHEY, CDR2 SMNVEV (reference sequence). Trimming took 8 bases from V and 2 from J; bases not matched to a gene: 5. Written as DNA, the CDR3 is TGTGCCAGCCTACCGGGACAGGGGAACTATGGCTACACCTTC. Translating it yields CASLPGQGNYGYTF.

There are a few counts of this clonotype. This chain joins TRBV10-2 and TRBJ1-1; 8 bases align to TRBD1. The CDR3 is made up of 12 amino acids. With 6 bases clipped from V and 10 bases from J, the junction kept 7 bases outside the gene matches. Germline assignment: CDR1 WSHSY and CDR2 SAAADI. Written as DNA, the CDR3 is TGCGCCAGCAGCCCAGACAGGGGCATAGCTTTCTTT. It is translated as CASSPDRGIAFF.

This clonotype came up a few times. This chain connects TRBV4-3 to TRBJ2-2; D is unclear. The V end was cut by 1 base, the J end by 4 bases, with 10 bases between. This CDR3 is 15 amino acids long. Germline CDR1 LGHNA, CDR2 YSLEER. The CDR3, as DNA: TGCGCCAGCAGCCAAGCTGTCCCGGTCACCGGGGAGCTGTTTTTT. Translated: CASSQAVPVTGELFF.

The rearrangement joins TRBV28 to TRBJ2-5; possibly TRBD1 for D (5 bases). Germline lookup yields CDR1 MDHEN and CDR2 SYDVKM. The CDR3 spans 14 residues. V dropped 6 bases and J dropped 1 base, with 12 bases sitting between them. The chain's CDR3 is CASRSTAFQETQYF. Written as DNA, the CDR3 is TGTGCCAGCAGGTCGACAGCTTTCCAAGAGACCCAGTACTTC.

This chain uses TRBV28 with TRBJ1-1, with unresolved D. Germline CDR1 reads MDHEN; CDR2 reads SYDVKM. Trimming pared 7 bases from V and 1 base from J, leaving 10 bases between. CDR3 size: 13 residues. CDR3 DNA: TGTGCCAGCACCAATAGAGGGAACACTGAAGCTTTCTTT. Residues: CASTNRGNTEAFF.